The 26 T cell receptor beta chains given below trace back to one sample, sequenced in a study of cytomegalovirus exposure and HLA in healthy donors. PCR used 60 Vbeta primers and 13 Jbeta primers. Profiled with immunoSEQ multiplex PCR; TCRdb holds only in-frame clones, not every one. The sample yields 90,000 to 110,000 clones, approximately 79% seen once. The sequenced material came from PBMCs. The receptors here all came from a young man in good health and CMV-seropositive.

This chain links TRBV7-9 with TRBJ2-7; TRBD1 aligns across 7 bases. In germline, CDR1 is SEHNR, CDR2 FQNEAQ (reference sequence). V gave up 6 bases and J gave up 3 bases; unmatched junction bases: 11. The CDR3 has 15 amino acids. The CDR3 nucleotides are TGTGCCAGCAGTAACCCCGGGACAGAGATCTACGAGCAGTACTTC. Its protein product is CASSNPGTEIYEQYF.

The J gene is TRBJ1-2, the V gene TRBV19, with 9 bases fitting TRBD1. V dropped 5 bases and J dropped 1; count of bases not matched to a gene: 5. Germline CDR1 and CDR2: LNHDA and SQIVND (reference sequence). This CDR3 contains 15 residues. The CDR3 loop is CASSPGTGSNYGYTF. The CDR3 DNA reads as TGTGCCAGTAGTCCCGGGACAGGGAGTAACTATGGCTACACCTTC.

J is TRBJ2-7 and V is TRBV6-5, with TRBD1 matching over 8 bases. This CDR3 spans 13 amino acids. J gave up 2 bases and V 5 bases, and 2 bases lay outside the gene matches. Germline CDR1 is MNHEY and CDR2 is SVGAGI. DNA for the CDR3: TGTGCCAGCAGTCACAGGGGGGCCTACGAGCAGTACTTC. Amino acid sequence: CASSHRGAYEQYF.

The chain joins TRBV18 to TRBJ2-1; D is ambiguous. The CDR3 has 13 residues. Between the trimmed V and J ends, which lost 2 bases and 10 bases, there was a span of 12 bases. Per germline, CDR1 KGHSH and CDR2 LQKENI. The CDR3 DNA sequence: TGTGCCAGCTCACCATGGGCGTCAGTAGAGCAGTTCTTC. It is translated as CASSPWASVEQFF.

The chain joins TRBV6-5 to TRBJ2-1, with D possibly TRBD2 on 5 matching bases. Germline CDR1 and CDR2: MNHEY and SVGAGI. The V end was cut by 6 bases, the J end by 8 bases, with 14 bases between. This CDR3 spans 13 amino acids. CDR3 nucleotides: TGTGCCAGCAGCCGAGAGGGCTTGGATGAGCAGTTCTTC. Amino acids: CASSREGLDEQFF.

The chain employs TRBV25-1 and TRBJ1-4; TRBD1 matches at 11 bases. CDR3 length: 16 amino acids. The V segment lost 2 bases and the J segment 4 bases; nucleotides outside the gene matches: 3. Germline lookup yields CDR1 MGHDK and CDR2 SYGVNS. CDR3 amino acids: CASSERTGGVNEKLFF. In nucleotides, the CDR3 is TGTGCCAGCAGTGAAAGGACAGGGGGCGTTAATGAAAAACTGTTTTTT.

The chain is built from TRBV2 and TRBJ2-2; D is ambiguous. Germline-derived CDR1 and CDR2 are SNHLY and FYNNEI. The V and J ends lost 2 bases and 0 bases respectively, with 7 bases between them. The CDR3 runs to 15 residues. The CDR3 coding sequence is TGTGCCAGCAGTGAATACGGTTCGAACACCGGGGAGCTGTTTTTT. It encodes CASSEYGSNTGELFF.

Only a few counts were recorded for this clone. DNA for the CDR3: TGTGCCAGCAGTTACTCGCGGACTCCAGGAAACACCATATATTTT. Its translation is CASSYSRTPGNTIYF. The rearrangement joins TRBV6-5 to TRBJ1-3; D not resolved. CDR1 and CDR2 (germline): MNHEY, SVGAGI. This CDR3 contains 15 residues. The V and J ends lost 0 bases and 4 bases respectively, with 10 bases between them.

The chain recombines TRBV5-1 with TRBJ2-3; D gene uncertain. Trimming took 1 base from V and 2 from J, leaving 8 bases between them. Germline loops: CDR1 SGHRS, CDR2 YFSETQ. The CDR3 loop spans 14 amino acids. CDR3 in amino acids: CASSLPDNTDTQYF. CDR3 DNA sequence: TGCGCCAGCAGCTTGCCCGACAACACAGATACGCAGTATTTT.

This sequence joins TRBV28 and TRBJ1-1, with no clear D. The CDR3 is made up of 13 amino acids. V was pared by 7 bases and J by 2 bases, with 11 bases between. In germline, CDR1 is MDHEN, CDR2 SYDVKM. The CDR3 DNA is TGTGCCAGCATTCACGGTCCTAACACTGAAGCTTTCTTT. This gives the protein CASIHGPNTEAFF.

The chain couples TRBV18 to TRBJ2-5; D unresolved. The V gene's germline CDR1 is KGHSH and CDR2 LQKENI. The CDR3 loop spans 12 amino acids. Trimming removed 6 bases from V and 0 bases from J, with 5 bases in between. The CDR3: CASSRDQETQYF. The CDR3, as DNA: TGTGCCAGCTCCCGGGACCAAGAGACCCAGTACTTC. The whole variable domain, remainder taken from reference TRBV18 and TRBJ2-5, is NAGVMQNPRHLVRRRGQEARLRCSPMKGHSHVYWYRQLPEEGLKFMVYLQKENIIDESGMPKERFSAEFPKEGPSILRIQQVVRGDSAAYFCASSRDQETQYFGPGTRLLVL.

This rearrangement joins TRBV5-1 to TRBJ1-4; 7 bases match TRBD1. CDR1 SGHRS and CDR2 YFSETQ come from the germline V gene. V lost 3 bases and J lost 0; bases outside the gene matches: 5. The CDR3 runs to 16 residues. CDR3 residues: CASSSGQAATNEKLFF. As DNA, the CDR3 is TGCGCCAGCAGCTCCGGACAGGCCGCAACTAATGAAAAACTGTTTTTT. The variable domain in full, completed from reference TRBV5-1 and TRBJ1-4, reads KAGVTQTPRYLIKTRGQQVTLSCSPISGHRSVSWYQQTPGQGLQFLFEYFSETQRNKGNFPGRFSGRQFSNSRSEMNVSTLELGDSALYLCASSSGQAATNEKLFFGSGTQLSVL.

In DNA, the CDR3 is TGTGCCAGCAGCGTAGCGGAGGGGGCGGGGGGGTATACGCAGTATTTT. The encoded protein is CASSVAEGAGGYTQYF. The V gene is TRBV9, the J gene TRBJ2-3, with 9 positions matching TRBD2. V lost 0 bases, J lost 7 bases, and 9 bases stayed unmatched. This CDR3 is 16 amino acids long. Per germline, CDR1 SGDLS and CDR2 YYNGEE.

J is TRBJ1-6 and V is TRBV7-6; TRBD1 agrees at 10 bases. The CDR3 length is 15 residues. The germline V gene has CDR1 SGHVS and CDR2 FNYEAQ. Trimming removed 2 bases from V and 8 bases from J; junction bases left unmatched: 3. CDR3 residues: CASSLSGQGDSPLHF. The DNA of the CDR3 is TGTGCCAGCAGCTTAAGTGGACAGGGGGATTCACCCCTCCACTTT.

The CDR3 nucleotides are TGCGCCAGCAGCTTCGGCAGGGGCACCGGGGAGCTGTTTTTT. As protein: CASSFGRGTGELFF. The chain carries TRBV5-1 and TRBJ2-2, with D possibly TRBD1 on 6 matching bases. Germline V gene sequence: CDR1 SGHRS, CDR2 YFSETQ. The CDR3 spans 14 residues. The V and J ends lost 2 bases and 4 bases respectively, with 9 bases between them.

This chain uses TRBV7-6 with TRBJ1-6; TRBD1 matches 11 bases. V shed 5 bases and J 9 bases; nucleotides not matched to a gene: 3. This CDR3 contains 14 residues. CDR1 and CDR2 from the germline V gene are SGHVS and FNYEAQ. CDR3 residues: CASSPGTGGSPLHF. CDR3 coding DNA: TGTGCCAGCAGCCCCGGGACAGGGGGTTCACCCCTCCACTTT.

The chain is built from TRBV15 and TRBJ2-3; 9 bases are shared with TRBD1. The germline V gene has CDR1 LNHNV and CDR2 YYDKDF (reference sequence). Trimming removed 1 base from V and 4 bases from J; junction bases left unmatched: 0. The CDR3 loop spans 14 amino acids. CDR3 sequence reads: CATSRGQGADTQYF. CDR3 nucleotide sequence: TGTGCCACCAGCAGAGGACAGGGGGCAGATACGCAGTATTTT.

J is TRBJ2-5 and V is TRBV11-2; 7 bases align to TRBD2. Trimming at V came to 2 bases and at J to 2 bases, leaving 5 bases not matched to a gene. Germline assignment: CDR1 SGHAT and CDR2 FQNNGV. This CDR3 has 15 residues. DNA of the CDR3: TGTGCCAGCAGCTTAACAACTAGCGAACAAGAGACCCAGTACTTC. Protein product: CASSLTTSEQETQYF.

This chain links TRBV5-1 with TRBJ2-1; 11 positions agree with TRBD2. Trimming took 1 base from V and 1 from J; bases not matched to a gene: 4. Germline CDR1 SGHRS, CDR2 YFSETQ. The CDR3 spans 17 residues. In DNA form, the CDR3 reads TGCGCCAGCAGCTTGTGGGCTAGCGGGGGGTCCTACAATGAGCAGTTCTTC. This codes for CASSLWASGGSYNEQFF.

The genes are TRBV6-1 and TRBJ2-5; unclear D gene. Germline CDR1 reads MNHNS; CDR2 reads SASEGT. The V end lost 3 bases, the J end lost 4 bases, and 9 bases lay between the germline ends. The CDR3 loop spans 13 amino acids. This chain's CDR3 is CASSDYLIETQYF. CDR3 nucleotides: TGTGCCAGCAGTGACTACCTCATAGAGACCCAGTACTTC.

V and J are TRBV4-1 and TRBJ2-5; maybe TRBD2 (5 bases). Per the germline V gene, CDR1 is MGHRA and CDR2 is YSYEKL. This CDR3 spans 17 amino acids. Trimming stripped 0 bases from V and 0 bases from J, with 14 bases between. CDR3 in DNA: TGCGCCAGCAGCCAAGACCCGGCGGGCGGGTACCAAGAGACCCAGTACTTC. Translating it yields CASSQDPAGGYQETQYF.

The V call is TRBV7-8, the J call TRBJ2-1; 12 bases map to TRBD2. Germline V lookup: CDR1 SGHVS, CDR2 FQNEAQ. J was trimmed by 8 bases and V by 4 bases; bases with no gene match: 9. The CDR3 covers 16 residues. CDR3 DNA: TGTGCCAGCAGCTATTACCGGGGGACTAGCGGGTATGAGCAGTTCTTC. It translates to CASSYYRGTSGYEQFF.

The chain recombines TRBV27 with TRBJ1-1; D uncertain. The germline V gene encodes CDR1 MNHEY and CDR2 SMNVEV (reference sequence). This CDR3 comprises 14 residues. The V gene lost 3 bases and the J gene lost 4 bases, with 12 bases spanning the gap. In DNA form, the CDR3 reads TGTGCCAGCAGTTTGAGGGTAAGGAGCACTGAAGCTTTCTTT. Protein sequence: CASSLRVRSTEAFF.

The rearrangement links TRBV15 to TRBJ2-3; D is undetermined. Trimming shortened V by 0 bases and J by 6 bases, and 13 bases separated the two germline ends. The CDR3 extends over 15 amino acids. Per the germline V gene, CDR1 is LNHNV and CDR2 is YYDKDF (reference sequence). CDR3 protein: CATSRDLRSGDTQYF. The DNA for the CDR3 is TGTGCCACCAGCAGAGATCTACGGAGTGGGGATACGCAGTATTTT.

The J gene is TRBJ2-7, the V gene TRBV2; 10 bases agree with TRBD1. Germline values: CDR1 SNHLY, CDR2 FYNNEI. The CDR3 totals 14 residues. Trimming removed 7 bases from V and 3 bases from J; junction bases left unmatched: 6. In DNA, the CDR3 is TGTGCCAGCACTCCGGGACAGGGGCGCTACGAGCAGTACTTC. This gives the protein CASTPGQGRYEQYF.

In DNA form, the CDR3 reads TGTGCCAGCAGCTTATGGCTGGGGGGGACTGAAGCTTTCTTT. Amino acids: CASSLWLGGTEAFF. The rearrangement joins TRBV7-2 to TRBJ1-1, with D possibly matching TRBD1 (5 bases). Trimming left V 2 bases short and J 5 bases short, with 12 bases between. This CDR3 has 14 residues. The germline CDR1 and CDR2 sequences are SGHTA and FQGNSA.